Listed below are T cell receptor beta chains from one sample, sequenced in a study of blood T cell repertoires in COVID-19. The protocol was immunoSEQ multiplex PCR, while the TCRdb copy is restricted to in-frame clones and leaves out a portion. The sample gives over 150,000 clones, roughly 84% of which show up once; 9.1% is in the top ten. The sample comprised peripheral blood. All receptors derive from a woman over 75 with active or convalescent COVID-19. The CDR3 runs from the conserved cysteine through the conserved F or W. D genes are given only for firm matches. Rows give clone size only sometimes, using once, few, many, or a class for an expanded clone.

clone_size: .; v_call: TRBV28; j_call: TRBJ1-1; d_call: .; cdr3_nt: TGTGCCAGCTCCCTCCACATGGTGAACACTGAAGCTTTCTTT; cdr3_aa: CASSLHMVNTEAFF
clone_size: .; v_call: TRBV6-5; j_call: TRBJ1-2; d_call: .; cdr3_nt: TGTGCCAGCAGTTACTCCGGTACTGGTCCCTATGGCTACACCTTC; cdr3_aa: CASSYSGTGPYGYTF
clone_size: .; v_call: TRBV5-1; j_call: TRBJ1-2; d_call: .; cdr3_nt: TGCGCCAGCAGACTTACCTCAGGGCCTGAAGGCTACACCTTC; cdr3_aa: CASRLTSGPEGYTF
clone_size: .; v_call: TRBV6-4; j_call: TRBJ2-2; d_call: TRBD1; cdr3_nt: TGTGCCAGCAGTGACTCGCGACAGGGGGACACCGGGGAGCTGTTTTTT; cdr3_aa: CASSDSRQGDTGELFF
clone_size: few; v_call: TRBV11-2; j_call: TRBJ1-3; d_call: .; cdr3_nt: TGTGCCAGCAGCCCATCAGGGGTGGGGTATGGAAACACCATATATTTT; cdr3_aa: CASSPSGVGYGNTIYF
clone_size: .; v_call: TRBV29-1; j_call: TRBJ1-4; d_call: .; cdr3_nt: TGCAGCGTGCAGGGAAGGGCTAATGAAAAACTGTTTTTT; cdr3_aa: CSVQGRANEKLFF
clone_size: .; v_call: TRBV2; j_call: TRBJ1-5; d_call: TRBD1; cdr3_nt: TGTGCCAGCAGGGGACAGGGAACGAGCAATCAGCCCCAGCATTTT; cdr3_aa: CASRGQGTSNQPQHF
clone_size: .; v_call: TRBV19; j_call: TRBJ2-7; d_call: TRBD1; cdr3_nt: TGTGCCAGTAGTATGACAGGGGGCTCTACCTACGAGCAGTACTTC; cdr3_aa: CASSMTGGSTYEQYF
clone_size: .; v_call: TRBV4-2; j_call: TRBJ1-1; d_call: TRBD1; cdr3_nt: TGTGCCAGCAGCCAAGATGGGGGGACAGGGACGGCTTTCTTT; cdr3_aa: CASSQDGGTGTAFF
clone_size: .; v_call: TRBV6-1; j_call: TRBJ2-7; d_call: .; cdr3_nt: TGTGCCAGCAGTGAAGGAGGCCTCCTCCCCTACGAGCAGTACTTC; cdr3_aa: CASSEGGLLPYEQYF
clone_size: .; v_call: TRBV5-1; j_call: TRBJ2-2; d_call: TRBD1; cdr3_nt: TGCGCCAGCAGCTTGCTGGGACAGGGGACCGGGGAGCTGTTTTTT; cdr3_aa: CASSLLGQGTGELFF
clone_size: .; v_call: TRBV13; j_call: TRBJ1-1; d_call: .; cdr3_nt: TGTGCCAGCAGCCAGAGGCACGAGAACACTGAAGCTTTCTTT; cdr3_aa: CASSQRHENTEAFF
clone_size: .; v_call: TRBV7-2; j_call: TRBJ1-2; d_call: .; cdr3_nt: TGTGCCAGCAGCTTACTCGGACAGAACTATGGCTACACCTTC; cdr3_aa: CASSLLGQNYGYTF
clone_size: .; v_call: TRBV10-3; j_call: TRBJ2-7; d_call: .; cdr3_nt: TGTGCCATCCAAGCCCTCGACGAGCAGTACTTC; cdr3_aa: CAIQALDEQYF
clone_size: .; v_call: TRBV2; j_call: TRBJ1-1; d_call: .; cdr3_nt: TGTGCCAGCAGTGGGAGAGAGGAAGCTGAAGCTTTCTTT; cdr3_aa: CASSGREEAEAFF
clone_size: once; v_call: TRBV4-3; j_call: TRBJ1-5; d_call: .; cdr3_nt: TGCGCCAGCAGCCAAGTCCGGCAGGACAATCAGCCCCAGCATTTT; cdr3_aa: CASSQVRQDNQPQHF
clone_size: .; v_call: TRBV5-1; j_call: TRBJ1-1; d_call: .; cdr3_nt: TGCGCCAGCAGTTCAACTCAAAACACTGAAGCTTTCTTT; cdr3_aa: CASSSTQNTEAFF
clone_size: .; v_call: TRBV6-5; j_call: TRBJ1-1; d_call: .; cdr3_nt: TGTGCCAGCAGTACCGGACAGAGGACTGAAGCTTTCTTT; cdr3_aa: CASSTGQRTEAFF
clone_size: .; v_call: TRBV7-9; j_call: TRBJ1-3; d_call: TRBD1; cdr3_nt: TGTGCCAGCAGCTCAGGGGGAGCTATAACCTCTGGAAACACCATATATTTT; cdr3_aa: CASSSGGAITSGNTIYF
clone_size: once; v_call: TRBV5-1; j_call: TRBJ2-3; d_call: .; cdr3_nt: TGCGCCAGCAAGGAGGGGGGGACTCTATCTAGCACAGATACGCAGTATTTT; cdr3_aa: CASKEGGTLSSTDTQYF
clone_size: .; v_call: TRBV5-6; j_call: TRBJ2-7; d_call: TRBD1; cdr3_nt: TGTGCCAGCAGCTTCGGGCTTTTCCGGGACAGGGCCTACGAGCAGTACTTC; cdr3_aa: CASSFGLFRDRAYEQYF
clone_size: .; v_call: TRBV6-5; j_call: TRBJ1-2; d_call: .; cdr3_nt: TGTGCCGGGTGGGCCGGATTAGAGTTATCCGGTGGCTACACCTTC; cdr3_aa: CAGWAGLELSGGYTF
clone_size: .; v_call: TRBV7-2; j_call: TRBJ1-5; d_call: TRBD1; cdr3_nt: TGTGCCAGCAGCGGGGACAGTAATCAGCCCCAGCATTTT; cdr3_aa: CASSGDSNQPQHF
clone_size: .; v_call: TRBV10-1; j_call: TRBJ2-7; d_call: .; cdr3_nt: TGCGCCAGCAGTGAGTCAAACAGGAACAGGGACGAGCAGTACTTC; cdr3_aa: CASSESNRNRDEQYF
clone_size: few; v_call: TRBV4-1; j_call: TRBJ1-1; d_call: .; cdr3_nt: TGCGCCAGCAGCCAAAGGACAGCTATGAACACTGAAGCTTTCTTT; cdr3_aa: CASSQRTAMNTEAFF
clone_size: .; v_call: TRBV5-4; j_call: TRBJ2-7; d_call: TRBD1; cdr3_nt: TGTGCCAGCAGCCTCGGGACAGGGAATTACGAGCAGTACTTC; cdr3_aa: CASSLGTGNYEQYF
clone_size: .; v_call: TRBV25-1; j_call: TRBJ1-2; d_call: TRBD1; cdr3_nt: TGTGCCAGCAGTGAGGGGACAGCTTATGGCTACACCTTC; cdr3_aa: CASSEGTAYGYTF
clone_size: .; v_call: TRBV29-1; j_call: TRBJ2-2; d_call: .; cdr3_nt: TGCAGCGTTGTGATGTGGGCCAACACCGGGGAGCTGTTTTTT; cdr3_aa: CSVVMWANTGELFF
clone_size: few; v_call: TRBV30; j_call: TRBJ1-1; d_call: .; cdr3_nt: TGTGCCTTATACAGGCGCCTGAACACTGAAGCTTTCTTT; cdr3_aa: CALYRRLNTEAFF
clone_size: .; v_call: TRBV5-8; j_call: TRBJ2-5; d_call: .; cdr3_nt: TGTGCCAGCAGCTTGGGGAAATGGACAGAAGAGACCCAGTACTTC; cdr3_aa: CASSLGKWTEETQYF
clone_size: .; v_call: TRBV6-5; j_call: TRBJ1-1; d_call: .; cdr3_nt: TGTGCCAGCAGTTACGCCCAGGGAAACACTGAAGCTTTCTTT; cdr3_aa: CASSYAQGNTEAFF
clone_size: .; v_call: TRBV10-2; j_call: TRBJ1-5; d_call: .; cdr3_nt: TGCGCCAGCAGAGACTGGACAGCTAATCAGCCCCAGCATTTT; cdr3_aa: CASRDWTANQPQHF
clone_size: .; v_call: TRBV6-2/TRBV6-3; j_call: TRBJ1-5; d_call: .; cdr3_nt: TGTGCCAGCAGTTACGGCGGGGGCTCTGAGCATTTT; cdr3_aa: CASSYGGGSEHF
clone_size: .; v_call: TRBV30; j_call: TRBJ2-7; d_call: .; cdr3_nt: TGTGCCTGGAGTAAGGGAGGACAGGCCCTTCGCGAGCAGTACTTC; cdr3_aa: CAWSKGGQALREQYF
clone_size: .; v_call: TRBV28; j_call: TRBJ1-1; d_call: TRBD1; cdr3_nt: TGTGCCAGCAGCGCAACAGGGGTGGCTTTCTTT; cdr3_aa: CASSATGVAFF
clone_size: .; v_call: TRBV19; j_call: TRBJ1-2; d_call: .; cdr3_nt: TGTGCCAGTACCTGGGGGGACCTAACTAACTATGGCTACACCTTC; cdr3_aa: CASTWGDLTNYGYTF
clone_size: once; v_call: TRBV14; j_call: TRBJ2-1; d_call: TRBD2; cdr3_nt: TGTGCCAGCAGCCAATTTAGCGGGGGGTCATACAATGAGCAGTTCTTC; cdr3_aa: CASSQFSGGSYNEQFF
clone_size: once; v_call: TRBV11-3; j_call: TRBJ1-1; d_call: TRBD1; cdr3_nt: TGTGCCAGCGGACGGGACAGGGTCAGTGAAGCTTTCTTT; cdr3_aa: CASGRDRVSEAFF
clone_size: .; v_call: TRBV25-1; j_call: TRBJ2-3; d_call: .; cdr3_nt: TGTGCCAGCAGTGCCGCGGAACTAGTTTCAGATACGCAGTATTTT; cdr3_aa: CASSAAELVSDTQYF
clone_size: .; v_call: TRBV6-5; j_call: TRBJ1-6; d_call: TRBD1; cdr3_nt: TGTGCCAGCACCGGACAGGGGGCACCCCTCCACTTT; cdr3_aa: CASTGQGAPLHF
clone_size: .; v_call: TRBV19; j_call: TRBJ2-3; d_call: TRBD2; cdr3_nt: TGTGCCAGTAGTATGTGGGGACTAGCGGGGAGCACAGATACGCAGTATTTT; cdr3_aa: CASSMWGLAGSTDTQYF
clone_size: .; v_call: TRBV6-2/TRBV6-3; j_call: TRBJ2-7; d_call: .; cdr3_nt: TGTGCCAGCAGTTACGGGTCCTTTTGGGCCCCATCCTACGAGCAGTACTTC; cdr3_aa: CASSYGSFWAPSYEQYF
clone_size: .; v_call: TRBV30; j_call: TRBJ1-1; d_call: .; cdr3_nt: TGTGCCTGGAGTATGCAGTACGACACTGAAGCTTTCTTT; cdr3_aa: CAWSMQYDTEAFF
clone_size: .; v_call: TRBV14; j_call: TRBJ1-6; d_call: .; cdr3_nt: TGTGCCAGCAGCCAAGATTATCACAGAAATTCACCCCTCCACTTT; cdr3_aa: CASSQDYHRNSPLHF
clone_size: .; v_call: TRBV15; j_call: TRBJ1-1; d_call: .; cdr3_nt: TGTGCCACCAGCAGAGATCTTGGACAGCCTGAAGCTTTCTTT; cdr3_aa: CATSRDLGQPEAFF
clone_size: .; v_call: TRBV7-2; j_call: TRBJ1-6; d_call: .; cdr3_nt: TGTGCCAGCAGCTTAGACGGGGGAAGGCCCCTCCACTTT; cdr3_aa: CASSLDGGRPLHF
clone_size: .; v_call: TRBV2; j_call: TRBJ2-7; d_call: .; cdr3_nt: TGTGCCAGCAGGTTCCCGACTGCCTCCTACGAGCAGTACTTC; cdr3_aa: CASRFPTASYEQYF
clone_size: .; v_call: TRBV19; j_call: TRBJ1-2; d_call: TRBD1; cdr3_nt: TGTGCCAGTAGCCTATCCCGGACAGGGTATGGCTACACCTTC; cdr3_aa: CASSLSRTGYGYTF
clone_size: .; v_call: TRBV28; j_call: TRBJ1-2; d_call: TRBD1; cdr3_nt: TGTGCCAGCAGGCCAGCGGCGGGACAGGGGGTTGGCTACACCTTC; cdr3_aa: CASRPAAGQGVGYTF
clone_size: .; v_call: TRBV6-7; j_call: TRBJ1-5; d_call: .; cdr3_nt: TGTGCCCCCCCACGGGGGGGCGATAGCAATCAGCCCCAGCATTTT; cdr3_aa: CAPPRGGDSNQPQHF
clone_size: .; v_call: TRBV19; j_call: TRBJ2-3; d_call: .; cdr3_nt: TGTGCCAGTAGTAAAGAGAGTAATACAGGGTACCGGGTAGATACGCAGTATTTT; cdr3_aa: CASSKESNTGYRVDTQYF
clone_size: .; v_call: TRBV5-3; j_call: TRBJ2-3; d_call: TRBD2; cdr3_nt: TGTGCCAGAAGCTTGGGGACTAGCGGGGGGCTCCGGGGAGATACGCAGTATTTT; cdr3_aa: CARSLGTSGGLRGDTQYF
clone_size: .; v_call: TRBV7-9; j_call: TRBJ1-2; d_call: .; cdr3_nt: TGTGCCAGCAGCTCGAGACAGGAGGCTCACTATGGCTACACCTTC; cdr3_aa: CASSSRQEAHYGYTF
clone_size: .; v_call: TRBV5-8; j_call: TRBJ1-1; d_call: .; cdr3_nt: TGTGCCAGCAGCAACCCCCCCAGGGTCTTAGGGACTGAAGCTTTCTTT; cdr3_aa: CASSNPPRVLGTEAFF
clone_size: .; v_call: TRBV10-2; j_call: TRBJ1-2; d_call: .; cdr3_nt: TGCGCCAGCAGTGATTCGGGGAACTATGGCTACACCTTC; cdr3_aa: CASSDSGNYGYTF
clone_size: .; v_call: TRBV14; j_call: TRBJ1-2; d_call: TRBD1; cdr3_nt: TGTGCCAGCAGCTTAATCCGGGGACAGGTCTCTAACTATGGCTACACCTTC; cdr3_aa: CASSLIRGQVSNYGYTF
clone_size: .; v_call: TRBV6-5; j_call: TRBJ1-5; d_call: .; cdr3_nt: TGTGCCAGCAGGCGAGGGGGGGGTAGCAATCAGCCCCAGCATTTT; cdr3_aa: CASRRGGGSNQPQHF
clone_size: .; v_call: TRBV29-1; j_call: TRBJ1-1; d_call: .; cdr3_nt: TGCAGCGTTTTAGGGACTTTCAAGAACACTGAAGCTTTCTTT; cdr3_aa: CSVLGTFKNTEAFF
clone_size: .; v_call: TRBV5-1; j_call: TRBJ2-3; d_call: TRBD2; cdr3_nt: TGCGCCAGCAGCCAAGCGGGGGGGCAATCAGATACGCAGTATTTT; cdr3_aa: CASSQAGGQSDTQYF
clone_size: .; v_call: TRBV2; j_call: TRBJ2-5; d_call: TRBD1; cdr3_nt: TGTGCCAGCAGGACGGACAGGCAAGAGACCCAGTACTTC; cdr3_aa: CASRTDRQETQYF